The text below deals with one T cell receptor (beta chain). As yet, its antigen is unknown. The sample belongs to a study of vaccination and CD4 T cells after COVID-19. Turning to the study itself: Researchers treated cells with overlapping spike peptides taken from SARS-CoV-2, HCoV-NL63, HCoV-OC43 and HCoV-229E.

Notes on the study in general: Median reactive clonotypes, those recognizing SARS-CoV-2, rose from roughly 19 to 38, not significantly.

Once obtained from cultured CD4+ T cells, the DNA was sequenced using the Oncomine TCR Beta short-read assay. Genomic DNA was drawn out of CD4+ T cells grown in culture. Using its own MiXCR run on the PCR reads, TCRdb lists one record per CDR3 protein. Of about 10,000 distinct CDR3 sequences in the sample, about 35% were seen once. Treatment: approximately nine-day PBMC culture with coronavirus spike peptide pools or control peptides (ViraFEST assay). The unexposed donor gave CD4+ T cells before the COVID-19 pandemic (2011-2018). The cultures had half their medium swapped for fresh IL-2 medium on days 3 and 7. Negative selection separated CD4+ T cells from roughly 10-day cultures. The length of the CDR3 is 15 residues.

The sequence was obtained from a human donor in good health. The sample was CD4+ T cells from blood, cultured in vitro. The V and J genes are TRBV21-1 and TRBJ1-1; the table's D call, TRBD1, has no DNA check behind it. TRBV21-1 is a recognized pseudogene. CDR3 in DNA: TGTGCCAGCAGCGGTTACAGGGATCCGAACACTGAAGCTTTCTTT. Translated, it gives CASSGYRDPNTEAFF.